What follows are 3 T cell receptor beta chains derived from one specimen sequenced in a study of regulatory T cells in long-lasting Graves disease. Arm-PCR of CDR3 regions with iRepertoire HTBI primers generated TCR beta libraries. TCRdb re-analysed the multiplex PCR reads in MiXCR, keeping a single row per CDR3 protein. The sample has about 350,000 distinct CDR3 sequences; about 16% are singletons. The time point here: newly diagnosed GD, antithyroid drugs for less than 3 months. The TCR library was made from RNA extracted from PBMCs. These same data were also listed under a study on T cells in Graves' hyperthyroidism and ophthalmopathy.

This specimen consisted of peripheral blood mononuclear cells (PBMCs), obtained at new diagnosis, from a patient treated with antithyroid drugs. These receptors came from a woman aged 18-29 years with Graves disease.

For this clonotype: The germline gene is not matched at one end of the junction; a read error may be the cause. The rearrangement links TRBV12-3 or TRBV12-4 to TRBJ2-7; weak D call: TRBD2 (6 bases). This CDR3 contains 15 residues. The CDR3 bases are TGTGCTAGCAGTCTCAGTGGGCTAGCGAGCTACGAGCAGTACTTC. Residues: CASSLSGLASYEQYF.

The chain carries TRBV29-1 and TRBJ2-2; D is unresolved. The CDR3 is made up of 13 amino acids. CDR1 and CDR2 from the germline V gene are SQVTM and ANQGSEA. V dropped 7 bases and J dropped 7 bases, with 16 bases sitting between them. This chain's CDR3 is CSALSVFGGELFF. The CDR3 DNA follows: TGCAGCGCCCTGTCGGTATTCGGCGGGGAGCTGTTTTTT.

This clonotype was picked up many times. CDR3 in amino acids: CASSQFWASIRANEQFF. In DNA form, the CDR3 reads TGTGCCAGCAGCCAATTCTGGGCCTCAATCAGAGCCAATGAGCAGTTCTTC. V usage is TRBV14 and J usage is TRBJ2-1; D uncertain. Between the trimmed V and J ends, which lost 2 bases and 6 bases, there was a span of 20 bases. Germline assignment: CDR1 SGHDN and CDR2 FVKESK. The CDR3 has 17 residues. Together with reference TRBV14 and TRBJ2-1, the CDR3 gives the full variable domain: EAGVTQFPSHSVIEKGQTVTLRCDPISGHDNLYWYRRVMGKEIKFLLHFVKESKQDESGMPNNRFLAERTGGTYSTLKVQPAELEDSGVYFCASSQFWASIRANEQFFGPGTRLTVL.